Listed here are 23 T cell receptor beta chains from one sample, sequenced in a study of blood T cell repertoires in COVID-19. Generated by immunoSEQ multiplex PCR, the TCRdb table keeps only in-frame clones and is missing some. The table lists roughly 29,000 clones, approximately 85% of them singletons. Source material: peripheral blood. Source of these receptors: a woman older than 75 with COVID-19, enrolled during active disease.

The chain combines TRBV6-2 or TRBV6-3 with TRBJ1-2; possibly TRBD1 for D (6 bases). The CDR3 loop spans 15 amino acids. V was pared by 6 bases and J by 0 bases, with 14 bases between. Germline lookup yields CDR1 MNHEY and CDR2 SVGEGT. CDR3 sequence reads: CASSTGTTPNYGYTF. CDR3 bases: TGTGCCAGCAGCACCGGGACAACTCCTAACTATGGCTACACCTTC.

The chain uses TRBV2 and TRBJ1-1; no clear D gene. The V gene's germline CDR1 is SNHLY and CDR2 FYNNEI. V lost 4 bases to trimming and J lost 0 bases, with 6 bases between them. This CDR3 has 13 residues. In nucleotides, the CDR3 is TGTGCCAGCAGTGTAAATATGAACACTGAAGCTTTCTTT. Its translation: CASSVNMNTEAFF. Supplemented by reference TRBV2 and TRBJ1-1, the full variable domain reads EPEVTQTPSHQVTQMGQEVILRCVPISNHLYFYWYRQILGQKVEFLVSFYNNEISEKSEIFDDQFSVERPDGSNFTLKIRSTKLEDSAMYFCASSVNMNTEAFFGQGTRLTVV.

The gene calls are TRBV7-8 and TRBJ2-7; 8 bases line up with TRBD1. The length of the CDR3 is 17 residues. Trimming took 5 bases from V and 6 from J; bases not matched to a gene: 18. Germline V lookup: CDR1 SGHVS, CDR2 FQNEAQ. The CDR3 here is CASSRRNRGSYGGEQYF. CDR3 bases: TGTGCCAGCAGCCGCCGTAACAGGGGGAGTTATGGAGGCGAGCAGTACTTC.

This sequence joins TRBV2 and TRBJ2-2; 11 positions match TRBD1. Losses at the gene ends were 6 bases for V and 7 bases for J; bases not matched to a gene: 7. The CDR3 has 15 residues. Germline V gene sequence: CDR1 SNHLY, CDR2 FYNNEI. In DNA form, the CDR3 reads TGTGCCAGCAGAACAAGGACAGGGGGCGGCGGGGAGCTGTTTTTT. It encodes CASRTRTGGGGELFF.

This clone qualifies as medium-sized. V usage is TRBV2 and J usage is TRBJ2-7; 8 nucleotides align to TRBD2. With V trimmed by 7 bases and J by 4 bases, 12 bases remained unmatched. CDR1 is SNHLY, CDR2 FYNNEI, per germline. The CDR3 is made up of 15 amino acids. The CDR3 bases are TGTGCCAGCACTCAACGGGGGGGTAGCGGGTACGAGCAGTACTTC. Its protein product is CASTQRGGSGYEQYF.

This sequence joins TRBV6-1 and TRBJ2-6; D is undetermined. Germline V gene sequence: CDR1 MNHNS, CDR2 SASEGT. Trimming stripped 4 bases from V and 0 bases from J, with 19 bases between. This CDR3 is 19 amino acids long. CDR3 residues: CASSGLAISMFSGANVLTF. CDR3 in DNA: TGTGCCAGCAGTGGGCTGGCCATATCCATGTTCTCTGGGGCCAACGTCCTGACTTTC.

This clone was detected a few times. The rearrangement uses TRBV30 and TRBJ2-7, with D possibly TRBD2 on 5 matching bases. The CDR3 spans 14 residues. Per the germline V gene, CDR1 is GTSNPN and CDR2 is SVGIG (reference sequence). Trimming took 0 bases from V and 7 from J, leaving 16 bases between them. CDR3 in amino acids: CAWSVGGSLLEQYF. The DNA of the CDR3 is TGTGCCTGGAGTGTAGGAGGATCCCTACTAGAGCAGTACTTC.

The J gene is TRBJ2-3, the V gene TRBV3-1 (or the pseudogene TRBV3-2); TRBD2 matches 10 bases. V lost 4 bases to trimming and J lost 4 bases; unmatched junction nucleotides: 8. Germline CDR1 and CDR2: LGHDT and YNNKEL (reference sequence). The CDR3 has 16 amino acids. In nucleotides, the CDR3 is TGTGCCAGCAGCCTCCGTCTAGCGGGAGAGGCAGATACGCAGTATTTT. This sequence encodes CASSLRLAGEADTQYF.

This chain connects TRBV10-1 to TRBJ2-4, with TRBD1 matching over 8 bases. The length of the CDR3 is 16 residues. Germline-derived CDR1 and CDR2 are WNHNN and SYGVQD (reference sequence). Trimming at V came to 5 bases and at J to 2 bases, leaving 8 bases not matched to a gene. CDR3 sequence: CASSPPGGSPKNIQYF. The CDR3 nucleotides are TGCGCCAGCAGTCCGCCAGGGGGCTCTCCCAAAAACATTCAGTACTTC.

This clone has just one count. The J gene is TRBJ2-7, the V gene TRBV30; D unclear. Germline-derived CDR1 and CDR2 are GTSNPN and SVGIG (reference sequence). The V end was cut by 3 bases, the J end by 2 bases, with 8 bases between. This CDR3 spans 12 amino acids. The CDR3 reads CAWRGSTYEQYF. The CDR3 DNA follows: TGTGCCTGGAGGGGCAGTACCTACGAGCAGTACTTC.

The chain is built from TRBV5-8 and TRBJ1-5; D gene uncertain. The CDR3 spans 14 residues. CDR1 is SGHTS, CDR2 YDEGEE, per germline. The ends were cut back, 3 bases at V and 2 bases at J, with 9 bases in the middle. As DNA, the CDR3 is TGTGCCAGCAGCTCCAACAGTGGCAATCAGCCCCAGCATTTT. This codes for CASSSNSGNQPQHF.

For the CDR3, the DNA is TGTGCCAGCAGCTCGACTAGCGGGGGAACCGGGGAGCTGTTTTTT. It translates to CASSSTSGGTGELFF. V usage is TRBV5-5 and J usage is TRBJ2-2; the match to TRBD2 covers 12 bases. This CDR3 contains 15 residues. J was trimmed by 5 bases and V by 3 bases; bases with no gene match: 2. CDR1 and CDR2 from the germline V gene are SGHKS and YYEKEE (reference sequence).

This chain uses TRBV3-1 (or the pseudogene TRBV3-2) with TRBJ2-3; D not certain. V was shortened by 6 bases and J by 0 bases, with 10 bases between the two germline ends. The CDR3 totals 14 residues. Germline V gene lookup returns CDR1 LGHDT and CDR2 YNNKEL (reference sequence). CDR3: CASSQRGSTDTQYF. The CDR3 DNA is TGTGCCAGCAGTCAACGCGGTAGCACAGATACGCAGTATTTT.

The sample holds a few counts of this clone. The gene calls are TRBV5-5 and TRBJ1-2, with D tentatively TRBD1 (6 bases). This CDR3 has 15 residues. V gave up 0 bases and J gave up 6 bases, with 15 bases separating them. Per the germline V gene, CDR1 is SGHKS and CDR2 is YYEKEE (reference sequence). CDR3 nucleotides: TGTGCCAGCAGCTTGGTCTCCGGGACACTGGATGGCTACACCTTC. Protein product: CASSLVSGTLDGYTF.

The chain joins TRBV19 to TRBJ1-5; 7 bases fit TRBD1. V lost 3 bases to trimming and J lost 4 bases; unmatched junction nucleotides: 6. Germline CDR1 reads LNHDA; CDR2 reads SQIVND (reference sequence). There are 15 residues in the CDR3. CDR3 sequence reads: CASSMAAGGNQPQHF. DNA of the CDR3: TGTGCCAGTAGTATGGCGGCAGGGGGAAATCAGCCCCAGCATTTT.

This chain connects TRBV30 to TRBJ1-3; D not certain. V was pared by 0 bases and J by 0 bases, with 9 bases between. The CDR3 covers 15 residues. Germline CDR1 reads GTSNPN; CDR2 reads SVGIG (reference sequence). The CDR3 here is CAWSVTSSSGNTIYF. Written as DNA, the CDR3 is TGTGCCTGGAGTGTAACCAGTTCCTCTGGAAACACCATATATTTT.

The CDR3 nucleotides are TGTGCCAGCAGCTCAACTAGGACAGGGGGAGCTGGAAACACCATATATTTT. It is translated as CASSSTRTGGAGNTIYF. This chain joins TRBV7-9 and TRBJ1-3, with 10 positions matching TRBD1. V lost 4 bases, J lost 2 bases, and 8 bases stayed unmatched. The CDR3 length is 17 residues. Germline V gene lookup returns CDR1 SEHNR and CDR2 FQNEAQ (reference sequence).

This clone was observed a few times. This chain joins TRBV6-1 and TRBJ2-3; D is unresolved. The CDR3 loop spans 12 amino acids. Germline CDR1 is MNHNS and CDR2 is SASEGT. V was trimmed by 5 bases and J by 2 bases, leaving 5 bases between them. The CDR3 DNA is TGTGCCAGCAGTAAATACACAGATACGCAGTATTTT. The encoded protein is CASSKYTDTQYF.

The chain is built from TRBV5-1 and TRBJ2-5, with 9 positions matching TRBD2. J lost 4 bases, V lost 5 bases, and 6 bases had no gene match. Germline V lookup: CDR1 SGHRS, CDR2 YFSETQ. The CDR3 loop spans 14 amino acids. CDR3 nucleotides: TGCGCCAGCAGGCGGGAGGGCCAGCGAGAGACCCAGTACTTC. Translating gives CASRREGQRETQYF.

The chain couples TRBV6-5 to TRBJ2-5; 9 nucleotides align to TRBD2. CDR1 MNHEY and CDR2 SVGAGI come from the germline V gene. CDR3 size: 14 residues. Trimming cost V 8 bases and J 2 bases; bases outside gene matches: 6. Here the CDR3 DNA reads TGTGCCAGCCGCTGGCGGGGGGGTCAAGAGACCCAGTACTTC. It specifies CASRWRGGQETQYF.

In its sample, this clone was seen once. The genes are TRBV4-1 and TRBJ2-5, with a weak D call TRBD2 (7 bases). CDR1 and CDR2 (germline): MGHRA, YSYEKL. CDR3 size: 16 residues. Trimming left V 1 base short and J 7 bases short, with 19 bases between. CDR3 amino acids: CASSQVLSGGSGTQYF. Here the CDR3 DNA reads TGCGCCAGCAGCCAAGTCTTATCGGGGGGCTCTGGGACCCAGTACTTC.

This clone was observed a few times. This sequence joins TRBV29-1 and TRBJ1-5; D call uncertain. The CDR3 length is 13 residues. Germline V CDR1 and CDR2: SQVTM, ANQGSEA. V was shortened by 4 bases and J by 2 bases, with 9 bases between the two germline ends. The CDR3 region is CSVAGSRNQPQHF. The CDR3 DNA follows: TGCAGCGTTGCAGGCAGCCGCAATCAGCCCCAGCATTTT.

The V call is TRBV18, the J call TRBJ1-1; 8 nucleotides align to TRBD1. CDR3 length: 13 residues. Trimming took 6 bases from V and 5 from J; bases not matched to a gene: 5. CDR1 is KGHSH, CDR2 LQKENI, per germline. CDR3: CASSQGAATEAFF. The CDR3 nucleotides read TGTGCCAGCTCCCAGGGGGCGGCGACTGAAGCTTTCTTT.